This passage covers 22 T cell receptor beta chains from one sample sequenced in a study of T-cell reconstitution after alpha-beta-depleted transplantation in children. Unique molecular identifiers were incorporated when the TCRbeta library was constructed. Each CDR3 protein gets one entry after TCRdb re-called the PCR reads with MiXCR. The sample has approximately 500,000 distinct CDR3 sequences, more than 20% seen once. The sample consisted of PBMCs, taken before TCRalphabeta/CD19-depleted stem cell transplant. These receptors came from a boy younger than two with Wiskott-Aldrich syndrome, due to receive a stem cell transplant.

The rearrangement uses TRBV7-7 and TRBJ2-2; 8 bases fit TRBD2. The CDR3 contains 14 residues. Germline assignment: CDR1 SSHAT and CDR2 FNYEAQ (reference sequence). The junction had 4 bases not matched to a gene; V was cut back by 3 bases and J by 7 bases. The CDR3 loop is CASSFGLADGELFF. Here the CDR3 DNA reads TGTGCCAGCAGCTTCGGACTAGCCGACGGGGAGCTGTTTTTT.

The V gene is TRBV5-6, the J gene TRBJ2-2, with 8 positions matching TRBD1. The J segment lost 4 bases and the V segment lost 7 bases, leaving 3 bases of the junction unmatched. This CDR3 contains 13 residues. Germline CDR1 reads SGHDT; CDR2 reads YYEEEE. The CDR3 reads CASRQGTTGELFF. The DNA of the CDR3 is TGTGCCAGCCGACAGGGGACCACCGGGGAGCTGTTTTTT.

The rearrangement links TRBV27 to TRBJ2-1; D call uncertain. The CDR3 loop spans 17 amino acids. The ends were cut back, 2 bases at V and 0 bases at J, with 14 bases in the middle. CDR1 is MNHEY and CDR2 is SMNVEV in the germline V gene (reference sequence). The CDR3: CASSLRLSPTSYNEQFF. CDR3 coding DNA: TGTGCCAGCAGTTTAAGGTTGTCTCCCACCTCCTACAATGAGCAGTTCTTC.

V usage is TRBV24-1 and J usage is TRBJ2-5; tentative D call: TRBD1 (5 bases). Trimming removed 0 bases at V and 4 bases at J, with 11 bases between. The length of the CDR3 is 15 residues. Per germline, CDR1 KGHDR and CDR2 SFDVKD. The CDR3 spells CATSDLQGPGETQYF. The DNA for the CDR3 is TGTGCCACCAGTGATTTGCAGGGTCCGGGAGAGACCCAGTACTTC.

The V gene is TRBV5-1, the J gene TRBJ2-1, with 13 bases that match TRBD2. Germline CDR1 reads SGHRS; CDR2 reads YFSETQ. This CDR3 region has 17 residues. V shed 7 bases and J 4 bases; nucleotides not matched to a gene: 11. CDR3 sequence (DNA): TGCGCCAGCCAAGGACTAGCGGGAGAAAGTTCGTACAATGAGCAGTTCTTC. This translates into CASQGLAGESSYNEQFF.

The chain is built from TRBV20-1 and TRBJ2-5; 8 bases are a match to TRBD1. The trim removed 0 bases at V and 3 bases at J, leaving 12 bases unmatched. The CDR3 extends over 17 amino acids. Germline V lookup: CDR1 DFQATT, CDR2 SNEGSKA (reference sequence). This CDR3 is CSARDPRARGPEETQYF. In DNA, the CDR3 is TGCAGTGCTAGAGATCCCAGGGCCAGGGGGCCCGAAGAGACCCAGTACTTC.

This clonotype came up a few times. The V call is TRBV20-1, the J call TRBJ2-7, with D perhaps TRBD1 (6 bases). Trimming shortened V by 6 bases and J by 2 bases, and 11 bases separated the two germline ends. The CDR3 has 12 amino acids. Germline lookup yields CDR1 DFQATT and CDR2 SNEGSKA (reference sequence). The CDR3 nucleotides are TGCAGTGCGGGACGGACAGCCTACGAGCAGTACTTC. It specifies CSAGRTAYEQYF.

The chain links TRBV5-1 to TRBJ2-1; D unresolved. The CDR3 is 11 residues long. CDR1 is SGHRS, CDR2 YFSETQ, per germline. V was shortened by 4 bases and J by 5 bases, with 4 bases between the two germline ends. The CDR3 DNA is TGCGCCAGCAGCCCCGACAATGAGCAGTTCTTC. It codes for CASSPDNEQFF. The full variable domain, its missing parts supplied by reference TRBV5-1 and TRBJ2-1, is KAGVTQTPRYLIKTRGQQVTLSCSPISGHRSVSWYQQTPGQGLQFLFEYFSETQRNKGNFPGRFSGRQFSNSRSEMNVSTLELGDSALYLCASSPDNEQFFGPGTRLTVL.

The chain recombines TRBV7-6 with TRBJ2-3, with D perhaps TRBD1 (6 bases). CDR1 SGHVS and CDR2 FNYEAQ come from the germline V gene. The CDR3 runs 14 residues. The V end lost 2 bases, the J end lost 5 bases, and 11 bases lay between the germline ends. The CDR3 DNA follows: TGTGCCAGCAGCTTAAGGGGGAATATAGATACGCAGTATTTT. It yields the protein CASSLRGNIDTQYF. The full variable domain, completed using reference TRBV7-6 and TRBJ2-3, is GAGVSQSPRYKVTKRGQDVALRCDPISGHVSLYWYRQALGQGPEFLTYFNYEAQQDKSGLPNDRFSAERPEGSISTLTIQRTEQRDSAMYRCASSLRGNIDTQYFGPGTRLTVL.

The chain employs TRBV11-2 and TRBJ2-1, with 7 positions matching TRBD2. V lost 5 bases, J lost 6 bases, and 13 bases stayed unmatched. This CDR3 comprises 16 residues. Per germline, CDR1 SGHAT and CDR2 FQNNGV. Written as DNA, the CDR3 is TGTGCCAGCAGCCCCAGAATGGCGGGAGTGGGCAATGAGCAGTTCTTC. It encodes CASSPRMAGVGNEQFF. Full variable domain (outside the CDR3, taken from reference TRBV11-2 and TRBJ2-1): EAGVAQSPRYKIIEKRQSVAFWCNPISGHATLYWYQQILGQGPKLLIQFQNNGVVDDSQLPKDRFSAERLKGVDSTLKIQPAKLEDSAVYLCASSPRMAGVGNEQFFGPGTRLTVL.

This clonotype came up a few times. The chain is built from TRBV9 and TRBJ1-1, with TRBD1 matching over 10 bases. The V gene end was trimmed by 3 bases and the J gene end by 9 bases; junction bases not matched to a gene: 5. The V gene's germline CDR1 is SGDLS and CDR2 YYNGEE. The CDR3 spans 13 residues. CDR3 DNA: TGTGCCAGCAGCGATTGGACAGGGGGTCAAGCTTTCTTT. This translates into CASSDWTGGQAFF.

The chain is built from TRBV5-1 and TRBJ2-1; 7 bases map to TRBD1. Germline V gene sequence: CDR1 SGHRS, CDR2 YFSETQ. V lost 4 bases, J lost 5 bases, and 9 bases stayed unmatched. CDR3 length equals 15 residues. The CDR3 reads CASSNDRVTDNEQFF. The DNA of the CDR3 is TGCGCCAGCAGCAACGACAGGGTAACGGACAATGAGCAGTTCTTC. Filled out from reference TRBV5-1 and TRBJ2-1, the complete variable domain reads KAGVTQTPRYLIKTRGQQVTLSCSPISGHRSVSWYQQTPGQGLQFLFEYFSETQRNKGNFPGRFSGRQFSNSRSEMNVSTLELGDSALYLCASSNDRVTDNEQFFGPGTRLTVL.

In this sample, this clonotype turned up once. The rearrangement joins TRBV6-1 to TRBJ1-2; 8 positions agree with TRBD1. Per germline, CDR1 MNHNS and CDR2 SASEGT. V shed 4 bases, J shed 0 bases, and the junction held 4 bases outside the gene matches. The length of the CDR3 is 15 residues. The CDR3 nucleotides are TGTGCCAGCAGTGGGACAGGGATTACTAACTATGGCTACACCTTC. This sequence encodes CASSGTGITNYGYTF.

The V and J genes are TRBV3-1 and TRBJ2-1, with a possible D match to TRBD2 (6 bases). V was trimmed by 1 base and J by 4 bases, leaving 11 bases between them. Germline CDR1 is LGHDT and CDR2 is YNNKEL (reference sequence). CDR3 length equals 15 residues. The CDR3 is CASSQGGRRYNEQFF. CDR3 DNA sequence: TGTGCCAGCAGCCAAGGTGGGAGGCGTTACAATGAGCAGTTCTTC.

This clonotype has just a few counts. The chain couples TRBV20-1 to TRBJ2-4, with D perhaps TRBD1 (5 bases). Per the germline V gene, CDR1 is DFQATT and CDR2 is SNEGSKA (reference sequence). The CDR3 is 15 amino acids. Trimming shortened V by 1 base and J by 3 bases, and 13 bases separated the two germline ends. The CDR3 sequence: CSARVDSGIKNIQYF. CDR3 sequence (DNA): TGCAGTGCTAGAGTGGATTCAGGGATCAAAAACATTCAGTACTTC.

This chain connects TRBV5-5 to TRBJ2-5; a possible D gene is TRBD2 (6 bases). This CDR3 region has 16 residues. V was trimmed by 3 bases and J by 9 bases, leaving 24 bases between them. The germline V gene has CDR1 SGHKS and CDR2 YYEKEE (reference sequence). This CDR3 is CASSSEINQGGGSQYF. DNA of the CDR3: TGTGCCAGCAGCTCCGAGATAAACCAGGGTGGAGGGTCCCAGTACTTC. The complete variable domain, with remaining parts taken from reference TRBV5-5 and TRBJ2-5, reads DAGVTQSPTHLIKTRGQQVTLRCSPISGHKSVSWYQQVLGQGPQFIFQYYEKEERGRGNFPDRFSARQFPNYSSELNVNALLLGDSALYLCASSSEINQGGGSQYFGPGTRLLVL.

The chain couples TRBV5-1 to TRBJ2-7; 8 nucleotides agree with TRBD1. The CDR3 extends over 14 amino acids. Germline V gene data show CDR1 as SGHRS and CDR2 as YFSETQ. J was trimmed by 4 bases and V by 3 bases; bases with no gene match: 6. CDR3 in DNA: TGCGCCAGCAGCTGGACAGGGCTTTTGTACGAGCAGTACTTC. Its protein product is CASSWTGLLYEQYF.

CDR3 nucleotides: TGCGCCAGCAGCTTGGGGCTAGCGGGAGTCCCAGATACGCAGTATTTT. Residues: CASSLGLAGVPDTQYF. This chain uses TRBV5-1 with TRBJ2-3, with 10 positions matching TRBD2. V dropped 0 bases and J dropped 4; count of bases not matched to a gene: 5. This CDR3 region has 16 residues. CDR1 is SGHRS and CDR2 is YFSETQ in the germline V gene.

This clonotype was observed a handful of times. The chain uses TRBV20-1 and TRBJ2-4; no firm D call. Germline CDR1 and CDR2: DFQATT and SNEGSKA (reference sequence). Trimming removed 5 bases from V and 7 bases from J, with 6 bases in between. This CDR3 is 10 amino acids long. CDR3: CSAQLNIQYF. The CDR3 DNA is TGCAGTGCTCAACTTAACATTCAGTACTTC.

This rearrangement joins TRBV24-1 to TRBJ2-3; D is unresolved. Germline assignment: CDR1 KGHDR and CDR2 SFDVKD. Trimming took off 3 bases at V and 3 bases at J, with 6 bases between the two ends. This CDR3 contains 13 residues. In DNA form, the CDR3 reads TGTGCCACCAGTGATACCACTACAGATACGCAGTATTTT. Its protein is CATSDTTTDTQYF.

The J gene is TRBJ1-6, the V gene TRBV10-2; no firm D call. The CDR3 contains 15 residues. CDR1 WSHSY and CDR2 SAAADI come from the germline V gene. Trimming took 4 bases from V and 6 from J, leaving 13 bases between them. The CDR3 loop reads CASSVLSPANSPLHF. The CDR3 nucleotides read TGCGCCAGCAGTGTTTTGAGCCCGGCTAATTCACCCCTCCACTTT.

This chain uses TRBV5-1 with TRBJ2-7; D is possibly TRBD1 (5 bases). CDR1 SGHRS and CDR2 YFSETQ come from the germline V gene. The CDR3 length is 16 residues. V lost 0 bases to trimming and J lost 2 bases, with 15 bases between them. The chain's CDR3 is CASSLGTGTITYEQYF. The CDR3 nucleotides read TGCGCCAGCAGCTTGGGAACAGGAACCATCACCTACGAGCAGTACTTC.